These 29 T cell receptor beta chains came from one sample sequenced in a study of blood T cell dynamics during melanoma immunotherapy. Documented time point: week 3, after first cycle of checkpoint inhibitor. Sequencing was performed with immunoSEQ multiplex PCR; in TCRdb, only in-frame clones are kept and a portion is missing. The sample holds about 28,000 clones, roughly 84% seen once. The specimen comprised blood, sampled from a patient treated with checkpoint blockade. Receptors were obtained from a human donor with melanoma.

This clone was counted once. This chain uses TRBV11-2 with TRBJ2-7, with 8 bases that match TRBD2. The CDR3 spans 12 residues. Germline V gene lookup returns CDR1 SGHAT and CDR2 FQNNGV. V was clipped by 6 bases and J by 5 bases; unmatched bases: 3. CDR3 sequence (DNA): TGTGCCAGCAGGGGGGGACTAGACGAGCAGTACTTC. Its translation is CASRGGLDEQYF.

This clone has only a few counts. The chain carries TRBV19 and TRBJ1-2, with 10 nucleotides matching TRBD1. This CDR3 has 14 amino acids. In germline, CDR1 is LNHDA, CDR2 SQIVND (reference sequence). With V trimmed by 9 bases and J by 4 bases, 8 bases remained unmatched. The CDR3 nucleotides are TGTGCCAGCTCGGGACAGGGGAACCTCTATGGCTACACCTTC. Translation gives CASSGQGNLYGYTF.

This clone has only one observation. The V call is TRBV5-1, the J call TRBJ2-5; D is uncertain. V dropped 1 base and J dropped 2 bases, with 9 bases sitting between them. CDR3 length equals 14 residues. The germline V gene encodes CDR1 SGHRS and CDR2 YFSETQ. As DNA, the CDR3 is TGCGCCAGCAGCTTGAACAGAGTACAAGAGACCCAGTACTTC. Protein product: CASSLNRVQETQYF.

This chain connects TRBV9 to TRBJ2-3; 8 bases align to TRBD2. The CDR3 consists of 15 residues. J lost 0 bases, V lost 3 bases, and 3 bases had no gene match. The germline gives CDR1 SGDLS, CDR2 YYNGEE. The CDR3 is CASSAVAGSTDTQYF. DNA for the CDR3: TGTGCCAGCAGCGCGGTAGCGGGGAGCACAGATACGCAGTATTTT. Looking up the rest from reference TRBV9 and TRBJ2-3 gives the full variable domain: DSGVTQTPKHLITATGQRVTLRCSPRSGDLSVYWYQQSLDQGLQFLIQYYNGEERAKGNILERFSAQQFPDLHSELNLSSLELGDSALYFCASSAVAGSTDTQYFGPGTRLTVL.

This clone was seen only a few times. CDR3 in amino acids: CASSTSGSGDTQYF. The CDR3 nucleotides read TGTGCCAGTAGTACTAGCGGGAGTGGAGATACGCAGTATTTT. The chain has TRBV19 and TRBJ2-3; 10 bases are shared with TRBD2. Germline V gene data show CDR1 as LNHDA and CDR2 as SQIVND (reference sequence). The CDR3 length is 14 residues. V shed 4 bases, J shed 5 bases, and the junction held 3 bases outside the gene matches.

The genes are TRBV28 and TRBJ1-1; D unclear. The CDR3 spans 12 residues. Per the germline V gene, CDR1 is MDHEN and CDR2 is SYDVKM. V shed 5 bases and J shed 4 bases, with 8 bases lying between them. DNA for the CDR3: TGTGCCAGCAGTCCCCTAACCACTGAAGCTTTCTTT. Its translation is CASSPLTTEAFF.

The chain uses TRBV7-3 and TRBJ2-2, with D tentatively TRBD1 (5 bases). Germline V gives CDR1 SGHTA, CDR2 FQGTGA. This CDR3 region has 15 residues. With 2 bases removed from V and 0 bases from J, the gap between germline ends came to 7 bases. For the CDR3, the DNA is TGTGCCAGCAGCTTAGACAGATCGAACACCGGGGAGCTGTTTTTT. This codes for CASSLDRSNTGELFF.

The sample holds one count of this clone. This sequence joins TRBV4-1 and TRBJ2-3; a possible D gene is TRBD1 (6 bases). CDR1 and CDR2 (germline): MGHRA, YSYEKL. V was clipped by 4 bases and J by 1 base, with 18 bases between them. There are 17 residues in the CDR3. The CDR3 is CASSLPPRAGGTDTQYF. In DNA, the CDR3 is TGCGCCAGCAGCCTCCCTCCGCGGGCAGGGGGCACAGATACGCAGTATTTT.

CDR3 sequence (DNA): TGTGCCAGCAGAAGGCTTTCGCGTCAGGGGGGTGTAACCCACTTGTGTATGGCTGAAGCTTTCTTT. Its translation: CASRRLSRQGGVTHLCMAEAFF. The chain carries TRBV21-1 and TRBJ1-1; the table's TRBD1 call for D was not verified on the DNA. TRBV21-1 is termed a pseudogene. CDR3 size: 22 residues.

In its sample, this clone was seen a few times. V usage is TRBV10-1 and J usage is TRBJ1-6, with D unclear. From germline, CDR1 is WNHNN and CDR2 SYGVQD (reference sequence). The CDR3 has 14 amino acids. Trimming took 5 bases from V and 0 from J, leaving 5 bases between them. The CDR3 sequence is CASSSSSYNSPLHF. CDR3 coding DNA: TGCGCCAGCAGTTCTAGCTCCTATAATTCACCCCTCCACTTT.

This rearrangement joins TRBV9 to TRBJ2-7; TRBD2 might be the D (5 bases). Trimming removed 0 bases at V and 7 bases at J, with 17 bases between. From germline, CDR1 is SGDLS and CDR2 YYNGEE. This CDR3 is built from 15 residues. This CDR3 is CASSVGAGPLGEQYF. The CDR3 coding sequence is TGTGCCAGCAGCGTAGGGGCGGGCCCGCTGGGGGAGCAGTACTTC.

CDR3 residues: CASSLDGRTEAFF. CDR3 in DNA: TGTGCCAGCAGCTTAGACGGGCGTACTGAAGCTTTCTTT. The chain carries TRBV7-2 and TRBJ1-1; no clear D gene. The length of the CDR3 is 13 residues. Germline CDR1 is SGHTA and CDR2 is FQGNSA. V gave up 1 base and J gave up 5 bases, with 8 bases separating them.

This chain links TRBV7-6 with TRBJ2-5, with 12 bases matching TRBD2. V shed 1 base and J 1 base; nucleotides not matched to a gene: 4. Germline V lookup: CDR1 SGHVS, CDR2 FNYEAQ. This CDR3 has 17 residues. The CDR3 DNA is TGTGCCAGCAGCTTAGGCCTAGCGGGAGGGTCCCAAGAGACCCAGTACTTC. Encoded protein: CASSLGLAGGSQETQYF.

This clone was seen more than once but under ten times. The CDR3 sequence: CASSKEGETQYF. CDR3 bases: TGTGCCAGCAGCAAGGAAGGGGAGACCCAGTACTTC. The rearrangement uses TRBV5-4 and TRBJ2-5; D not resolved. V dropped 4 bases and J dropped 5 bases, with 9 bases sitting between them. The V gene's germline CDR1 is SGHNT and CDR2 YYREEE (reference sequence). This CDR3 has 12 amino acids. Filled out from reference TRBV5-4 and TRBJ2-5, the complete variable domain reads ETGVTQSPTHLIKTRGQQVTLRCSSQSGHNTVSWYQQALGQGPQFIFQYYREEENGRGNFPPRFSGLQFPNYSSELNVNALELDDSALYLCASSKEGETQYFGPGTRLLVL.

The chain couples TRBV5-1 to TRBJ2-7; 7 bases fit TRBD1. Germline CDR1 and CDR2: SGHRS and YFSETQ. This CDR3 is 15 amino acids long. V gave up 2 bases and J gave up 3 bases; unmatched junction bases: 8. The CDR3 coding sequence is TGCGCCAGCAGCTTCCGACAGGGTCCCTTCTACGAGCAGTACTTC. Translated, it gives CASSFRQGPFYEQYF.

The chain links TRBV5-6 to TRBJ2-7, with TRBD1 identical over 10 bases. The germline CDR1 and CDR2 sequences are SGHDT and YYEEEE. This CDR3 is built from 15 residues. The V segment lost 5 bases and the J segment 3 bases; nucleotides outside the gene matches: 8. Written as DNA, the CDR3 is TGTGCCAGCAGTGGGGACAGGGGCGACGGCTACGAGCAGTACTTC. It encodes CASSGDRGDGYEQYF.

The chain couples TRBV15 to TRBJ1-4, with D possibly TRBD1 on 5 matching bases. V lost 0 bases and J 0 bases, leaving 17 bases between the germline ends. Germline V CDR1 and CDR2: LNHNV, YYDKDF (reference sequence). This CDR3 contains 19 residues. Written as DNA, the CDR3 is TGTGCCACCAGCAGAGATAGGCAGGGCACCTTTTCAACTAATGAAAAACTGTTTTTT. This codes for CATSRDRQGTFSTNEKLFF.

The table lists this clone with a few counts. The chain uses TRBV5-5 and TRBJ2-7; D gene ambiguous. The CDR3 consists of 14 residues. Trimming removed 3 bases from V and 0 bases from J, with 10 bases in between. CDR1 is SGHKS and CDR2 is YYEKEE in the germline V gene (reference sequence). The CDR3 bases are TGTGCCAGCAGCTCTGTAGGACGCTCCTACGAGCAGTACTTC. This translates into CASSSVGRSYEQYF.

This clone is a singleton in its sample. This chain joins TRBV6-1 and TRBJ2-1; the D is unclear. V shed 2 bases and J shed 0 bases, with 8 bases lying between them. Looked up from germline, CDR1 is MNHNS and CDR2 is SASEGT. The length of the CDR3 is 15 residues. The CDR3 here is CASSETPSSYNEQFF. DNA of the CDR3: TGTGCCAGCAGTGAAACGCCGAGCTCCTACAATGAGCAGTTCTTC.

V gene TRBV7-6 combines with J gene TRBJ2-7; TRBD2 might be the D (5 bases). The V gene lost 5 bases and the J gene lost 3 bases, with 14 bases spanning the gap. Looked up from germline, CDR1 is SGHVS and CDR2 is FNYEAQ. The length of the CDR3 is 14 residues. For the CDR3, the DNA is TGTGCCAGCAGCCCCGAGGCGGGTCACTACGAGCAGTACTTC. Translation gives CASSPEAGHYEQYF.

The chain joins TRBV7-9 to TRBJ1-4; 10 nucleotides agree with TRBD1. The CDR3 sequence is 15 residues long. Germline V gene data show CDR1 as SEHNR and CDR2 as FQNEAQ (reference sequence). The V gene end was trimmed by 3 bases and the J gene end by 8 bases; junction bases not matched to a gene: 6. DNA of the CDR3: TGTGCCAGCAGCTTTGGACAGGGGGTGGACGAAAAACTGTTTTTT. This sequence encodes CASSFGQGVDEKLFF.

This clone appeared a single time. This chain connects TRBV5-4 to TRBJ1-1; TRBD1 might be the D (5 bases). Looked up from germline, CDR1 is SGHNT and CDR2 is YYREEE (reference sequence). Trimming removed 0 bases at V and 2 bases at J, with 11 bases between. This CDR3 contains 15 residues. The DNA of the CDR3 is TGTGCCAGCAGCTTGGCGAGCGGGGGAAACACTGAAGCTTTCTTT. Protein sequence: CASSLASGGNTEAFF.

The chain carries TRBV5-6 and TRBJ1-2, with 9 bases lining up with TRBD1. The CDR3 is 14 amino acids. The V gene end was trimmed by 4 bases and the J gene end by 5 bases; junction bases not matched to a gene: 6. The germline gives CDR1 SGHDT, CDR2 YYEEEE. The CDR3 loop is CASSIGQGTYGYTF. CDR3 DNA sequence: TGTGCCAGCAGCATTGGACAGGGGACATATGGCTACACCTTC.

This clone was observed a handful of times. This chain connects TRBV25-1 to TRBJ2-7; 8 bases map to TRBD1. V shed 3 bases and J 4 bases; nucleotides not matched to a gene: 8. Germline loops: CDR1 MGHDK, CDR2 SYGVNS. The CDR3 runs 15 residues. The DNA for the CDR3 is TGTGCCAGCAGTGAGCAAGTGGGACAGGCTTACGAGCAGTACTTC. Translation gives CASSEQVGQAYEQYF.

The chain joins TRBV7-2 to TRBJ2-1, with 8 positions matching TRBD2. The CDR3 spans 15 residues. Germline trimming cut 3 bases from V and 5 bases from J; bases unmatched to any gene: 6. Germline V gene lookup returns CDR1 SGHTA and CDR2 FQGNSA. CDR3 region: CASSFGLAKNNEQFF. The CDR3 DNA is TGTGCCAGCAGCTTCGGACTAGCAAAAAACAATGAGCAGTTCTTC.

Concerning this clone: The same CDR3 also results from other DNA sequences found in this sample. This chain joins TRBV7-8 and TRBJ2-7; D gene unclear. Germline-derived CDR1 and CDR2 are SGHVS and FQNEAQ. V was shortened by 0 bases and J by 0 bases, with 6 bases between the two germline ends. CDR3 length: 14 amino acids. The CDR3 loop reads CASSLAVPSYEQYF. The CDR3 nucleotides are TGTGCCAGCAGCTTAGCGGTTCCCTCCTACGAGCAGTACTTC.

The chain has TRBV9 and TRBJ2-2, with 12 bases fitting TRBD2. The germline CDR1 and CDR2 sequences are SGDLS and YYNGEE. After removal of 3 bases from V and 6 bases from J, the junction contained 6 bases not matched to a gene. The CDR3 is made up of 16 amino acids. CDR3 in DNA: TGTGCCAGCAGCGCTAGCGGGGGGGCCTTATCCGGGGAGCTGTTTTTT. Translated: CASSASGGALSGELFF.

This sequence joins TRBV10-2 and TRBJ2-3; the D gene is possibly TRBD1 (5 bases). The V and J ends lost 0 bases and 3 bases respectively, with 10 bases between them. The CDR3 spans 15 residues. In germline, CDR1 is WSHSY, CDR2 SAAADI. In nucleotides, the CDR3 is TGCGCCAGCAGTGAGTCCATTCAGGGAACAGATACGCAGTATTTT. Translated, it gives CASSESIQGTDTQYF.

This clone was found once. V and J are TRBV10-3 and TRBJ1-2; 9 nucleotides line up with TRBD1. The J segment lost 5 bases and the V segment lost 0 bases, leaving 4 bases of the junction unmatched. CDR3 size: 15 residues. The germline V gene has CDR1 ENHRY and CDR2 SYGVKD. The DNA of the CDR3 is TGTGCCATCAGTGAGTCTGGGACAGGGAGGTATGGCTACACCTTC. Its protein is CAISESGTGRYGYTF.